Sequencing of this T cell receptor beta chain was carried out in a study of blood T cell repertoires in COVID-19. Study-wide context: COVID-19 samples collected from the United States, Italy and Spain covered acute and convalescent phases. The cDNA or gDNA used as material had been derived from T cells, B-cell-depleted T cells, or PBMCs.

Study processing details: Amplification with reference gene primers provided the estimates of nucleated cell counts. The table came from immunoSEQ multiplex PCR; TCRdb's copy has only in-frame clones and leaves some out. For V, J and clone size, that table is used; D and trimming come from the DNA. The sample yields about 140,000 clones, roughly four fifths seen once. The specimen was peripheral blood. The TCR originated in a human donor in a cohort sampled during active COVID-19.

DNA for the CDR3: TGTGCCAGCAGTCCCCTCCGTCGGGCTAGCGGGGGATACGAGCAGTACTTC. Protein: CASSPLRRASGGYEQYF. The chain carries TRBV28 and TRBJ2-7; 10 nucleotides agree with TRBD2. Germline V gives CDR1 MDHEN, CDR2 SYDVKM. The J segment lost 4 bases and the V segment lost 5 bases, leaving 14 bases of the junction unmatched. This CDR3 is 17 amino acids long. Based on the CDR3 plus reference TRBV28 and TRBJ2-7, the full variable domain is DVKVTQSSRYLVKRTGEKVFLECVQDMDHENMFWYRQDPGLGLRLIYFSYDVKMKEKGDIPEGYSVSREKKERFSLILESASTNQTSMYLCASSPLRRASGGYEQYFGPGTRLTVT.